This T cell receptor (beta chain) came from a study of T cells in Graves' hyperthyroidism and ophthalmopathy. Overall study findings and caveats: A model using 13 V-J features told ophthalmopathy apart from stable hyperthyroidism. Most clonotypes expanded in thyroid above 0.001 were likewise present in blood.

The CDR3 runs to 12 residues. CDR1 SGHAT and CDR2 FQNNGV come from the germline V gene. V was shortened by 3 bases and J by 5 bases, with 8 bases between the two germline ends. RNA transcripts yielded amplified TCR beta CDR3 regions. HTBI primers were employed in a first-round RT-PCR of the TCR CDR3. Each CDR3 protein gets one entry after TCRdb re-called the multiplex PCR reads with MiXCR. The table has about half a million distinct CDR3 sequences, approximately 24% seen once. This clonotype was counted at least ten times. Its matching antigen is unknown. The chain combines TRBV11-2 with TRBJ2-7, with unresolved D. The receptor was derived from a woman under 40 with Graves' ophthalmopathy. Specimen: blood. The CDR3 sequence: CASSFPANEQYF. The CDR3 DNA follows: TGTGCCAGCAGCTTCCCCGCCAACGAGCAGTACTTC.